The TCR beta chain under discussion was sequenced for a study of CD8 T cells in ankylosing spondylitis. This clonotype was seen ten or more times. CDR1 is SNHLY, CDR2 FYNNEI, per germline. The CDR3 length is 12 residues. The ends were cut back, 11 bases at V and 2 bases at J, with 13 bases in the middle. A single record per CDR3 protein comes from TCRdb applying MiXCR to the 5' RACE reads. The repertoire holds some 130,000 distinct CDR3 sequences, about an eighth seen once, with 2.5% to 3% in the top ten. The sample comprised blood, either unsorted or a sorted T cell fraction (not recorded which). The TCR originated in a female donor with ankylosing spondylitis or in good health (not recorded which). The genes are TRBV2 and TRBJ2-7, with D possibly being TRBD2 (5 bases). In DNA, the CDR3 is TGTGCCGGAGGCTTCGCCACCTACGAGCAGTACTTC. This encodes CAGGFATYEQYF.